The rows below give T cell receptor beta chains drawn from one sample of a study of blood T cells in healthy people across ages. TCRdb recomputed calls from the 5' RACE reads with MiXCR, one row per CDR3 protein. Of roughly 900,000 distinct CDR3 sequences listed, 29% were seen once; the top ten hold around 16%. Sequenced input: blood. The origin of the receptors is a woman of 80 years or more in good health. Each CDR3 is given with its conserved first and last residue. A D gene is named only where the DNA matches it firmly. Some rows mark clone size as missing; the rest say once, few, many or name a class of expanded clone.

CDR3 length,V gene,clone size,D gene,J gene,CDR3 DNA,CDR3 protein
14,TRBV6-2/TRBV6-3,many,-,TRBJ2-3,TGTGCCAGCAGTTATTGGGAGGCGACAGATACGCAGTATTTT,CASSYWEATDTQYF
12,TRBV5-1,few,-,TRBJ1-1,TGCGCCAGCAGCGCAGGGTACACTGAAGCTTTCTTT,CASSAGYTEAFF
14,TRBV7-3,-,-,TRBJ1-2,TGTGCCAGCAGCTCCCCCGGGACGCTCGATGGCTACACCTTC,CASSSPGTLDGYTF
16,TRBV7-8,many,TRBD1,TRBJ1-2,TGTGCCAGCAGCAGAGAGGGACAGGGGAGTGTCTATGGCTACACCTTC,CASSREGQGSVYGYTF
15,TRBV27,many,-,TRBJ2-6,TGTGCCAGCAGTTCTAGCCGATCTGGGGCCAACGTCCTGACTTTC,CASSSSRSGANVLTF
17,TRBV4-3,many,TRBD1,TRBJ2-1,TGCGCCAGCAGCCAAGAGTTTCCCGGACAGGGAATAATAAGGCAGTTCTTC,CASSQEFPGQGIIRQFF
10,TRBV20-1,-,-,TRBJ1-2,TGCAGTGCTAGAGATAATGGCTACACCTTC,CSARDNGYTF
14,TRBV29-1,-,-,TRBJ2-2,TGCAGCGTTGGGACGGCCTCGAACACCGGGGAGCTGTTTTTT,CSVGTASNTGELFF
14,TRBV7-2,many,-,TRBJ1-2,TGTGCCAGCAGCTTAGCGCAGAATAACTATGGCTACACCTTC,CASSLAQNNYGYTF
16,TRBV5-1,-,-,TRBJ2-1,TGCGCCAGCAGCTTGGCTGGCAGGGTAGTTATTGATGAGCAGTTCTTC,CASSLAGRVVIDEQFF
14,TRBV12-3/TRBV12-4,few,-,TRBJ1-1,TGTGCCAGCAGTTTGGGGACGATGAACACTGAAGCTTTCTTT,CASSLGTMNTEAFF
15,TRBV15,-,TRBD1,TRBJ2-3,TGTGCCACCAGCAGAGGGACAGGGGCGGGAGATACGCAGTATTTT,CATSRGTGAGDTQYF